The T cell receptor (beta chain) under discussion was sequenced for a study of PD-1 blockade in classical Hodgkin lymphoma. A single count supports this clone. Its antigen is not known. Notes on the study in general: TCR diversity in CD4+, not CD8+, cells rose significantly by C4D1. No one has yet defined what causes the repertoire differences, which may be disease activity or prior therapy.

All patients experienced relapse after autologous stem cell transplantation, and brentuximab vedotin exposure was variable. The table came from immunoSEQ multiplex PCR; TCRdb's copy has only in-frame clones and leaves some out. Here the sample spans 40,000 to 65,000 clones, about 84% being singletons. J was trimmed by 1 base and V by 4 bases; bases with no gene match: 10. The CDR3 has 16 residues. Germline lookup yields CDR1 MRHNA and CDR2 SNTAGT. Sequenced here: peripheral blood mononuclear cells (PBMCs), sampled at baseline. V gene TRBV6-4 combines with J gene TRBJ2-7; 7 bases fit TRBD1. This clonotype originated in a human donor with classical Hodgkin lymphoma. The CDR3 region has the DNA TGTGCCAGCAGTGTAGGTACCAGGGGGAGTTCCTACGAGCAGTACGTC. It yields the protein CASSVGTRGSSYEQYV.